The 23 T cell receptor beta chains below all came from one sample that was sequenced in a study of cytomegalovirus exposure and HLA in healthy donors. In the PCR, 60 Vbeta and 13 Jbeta primers were used. Using immunoSEQ multiplex PCR, the repertoire was profiled, and TCRdb retains in-frame clones only, with some absent. This table holds approximately 120,000 clones, around 83% found once. The sequencing sample was made of PBMCs. Receptors originate from a young woman in good health and CMV-seropositive.

This clone was picked up a small number of times. The V gene is TRBV7-9, the J gene TRBJ2-4, with 10 bases identical to TRBD2. The CDR3 contains 17 residues. CDR1 and CDR2 from the germline V gene are SEHNR and FQNEAQ (reference sequence). V lost 1 base, J lost 0 bases, and 3 bases stayed unmatched. CDR3 DNA: TGTGCCAGCAGCTTAGTTAGCGGGGGGTTAGCCAAAAACATTCAGTACTTC. It specifies CASSLVSGGLAKNIQYF.

The chain has TRBV6-4 and TRBJ2-1; 14 bases line up with TRBD2. Germline CDR1 reads MRHNA; CDR2 reads SNTAGT. The CDR3 totals 15 residues. V trimming: 6 bases; J trimming: 10 bases; junction bases outside the gene matches: 8. This chain's CDR3 is CASSETSGGAGEQFF. CDR3 sequence (DNA): TGTGCCAGCAGCGAGACTAGCGGGGGGGCAGGGGAGCAGTTCTTC.

This clone was seen once. The rearrangement uses TRBV30 and TRBJ1-5; D not certain. Germline V CDR1 and CDR2: GTSNPN, SVGIG (reference sequence). V dropped 2 bases and J dropped 16 bases, with 15 bases sitting between them. The CDR3 totals 11 residues. The CDR3 nucleotides read TGTGCCTGGAGTTCTGGTTTGAGGCGACATTTT. Translating gives CAWSSGLRRHF.

The rearrangement joins TRBV7-9 to TRBJ1-2; D is uncertain. V was shortened by 1 base and J by 9 bases, with 15 bases between the two germline ends. The CDR3 is 14 amino acids. Germline V gene sequence: CDR1 SEHNR, CDR2 FQNEAQ (reference sequence). Written as DNA, the CDR3 is TGTGCCAGCAGCTTAGGAGAGCGGATCCATAGCTACACCTTC. It yields the protein CASSLGERIHSYTF.

The chain joins TRBV5-1 to TRBJ2-1; D call uncertain. This CDR3 is built from 14 residues. V was cut by 0 bases and J by 10 bases, with 14 bases left in between. Germline CDR1 and CDR2: SGHRS and YFSETQ. The CDR3 DNA reads TGCGCCAGCAGCTTGGGCGGTCTGTCGGTCGAGCAGTTCTTC. It translates to CASSLGGLSVEQFF.

J is TRBJ1-2 and V is TRBV9; maybe TRBD1 (6 bases). Germline values: CDR1 SGDLS, CDR2 YYNGEE. Trimming cost V 7 bases and J 4 bases, with 20 bases left between them. The length of the CDR3 is 15 residues. In DNA form, the CDR3 reads TGTGCCAGCGCCGGTGGGGGGGGGCACGGCTATGGCTACACCTTC. Protein sequence: CASAGGGGHGYGYTF.

The chain has TRBV12-5 and TRBJ2-2, with 11 nucleotides matching TRBD2. V gave up 3 bases and J gave up 6 bases; unmatched junction bases: 6. Germline CDR1 and CDR2: LGHNT and FRNRAP. This CDR3 is 16 amino acids long. The DNA for the CDR3 is TGTGCTAGTGGTTTTATGACTAGCGGGACACCCGGGGAGCTGTTTTTT. Its translation is CASGFMTSGTPGELFF.

The rearrangement links TRBV6-6 to TRBJ2-5; 8 bases fit TRBD2. Germline V lookup: CDR1 MNHNY, CDR2 SVGAGI (reference sequence). V shed 8 bases and J 5 bases; nucleotides not matched to a gene: 10. The CDR3 runs 14 residues. The CDR3 is CASATTGTSETQYF. CDR3 in DNA: TGTGCCAGCGCCACGACCGGGACTAGTGAGACCCAGTACTTC.

V usage is TRBV10-3 and J usage is TRBJ1-6, with 9 bases lining up with TRBD1. V dropped 5 bases and J dropped 6; count of bases not matched to a gene: 8. The CDR3 is 16 amino acids. CDR1 ENHRY and CDR2 SYGVKD come from the germline V gene. The CDR3 sequence: CAISRDRVASNSPLHF. As DNA, the CDR3 is TGTGCCATCAGTCGGGACAGGGTTGCGAGTAATTCACCCCTCCACTTT.

The chain joins TRBV27 to TRBJ2-7, with 7 bases matching TRBD2. The V gene's germline CDR1 is MNHEY and CDR2 SMNVEV (reference sequence). V shed 6 bases and J 3 bases; nucleotides not matched to a gene: 8. The CDR3 sequence is 14 residues long. The CDR3 loop reads CASSRLAGLYEQYF. Written as DNA, the CDR3 is TGTGCCAGCAGCCGACTAGCCGGTCTCTACGAGCAGTACTTC.

The chain has TRBV28 and TRBJ1-1, with TRBD1 matching 7 bases. The V gene's germline CDR1 is MDHEN and CDR2 SYDVKM. The CDR3 has 13 amino acids. With 8 bases clipped from V and 1 base from J, the junction kept 4 bases outside the gene matches. The CDR3 is CASLGQPNTEAFF. CDR3 DNA sequence: TGTGCCAGCCTGGGACAGCCGAACACTGAAGCTTTCTTT.

The rearrangement joins TRBV5-6 to TRBJ2-7, with D tentatively TRBD2 (5 bases). Per germline, CDR1 SGHDT and CDR2 YYEEEE. V shed 4 bases and J shed 5 bases, with 16 bases lying between them. The CDR3 spans 14 residues. CDR3 sequence (DNA): TGTGCCAGCAGCGTTACTAGAATTTCCCACGAGCAGTACTTC. Translating it yields CASSVTRISHEQYF.

Here the CDR3 reads CASSFGTGAYEQYF. The DNA of the CDR3 is TGCGCCAGCAGCTTTGGGACAGGAGCCTACGAGCAGTACTTC. The rearrangement uses TRBV5-1 and TRBJ2-7, with 8 positions matching TRBD1. V gave up 2 bases and J gave up 2 bases; unmatched junction bases: 3. CDR1 SGHRS and CDR2 YFSETQ come from the germline V gene. There are 14 residues in the CDR3.

V gene TRBV28 combines with J gene TRBJ2-7; TRBD1 agrees at 7 bases. V dropped 6 bases and J dropped 4; count of bases not matched to a gene: 12. Germline V gene data show CDR1 as MDHEN and CDR2 as SYDVKM. The CDR3 has 15 residues. The CDR3 nucleotides read TGTGCCAGCAGGCGGACAGGCCAAGAAGGATACGAGCAGTACTTC. This gives the protein CASRRTGQEGYEQYF.

V gene TRBV10-3 combines with J gene TRBJ2-1, with TRBD1 identical over 9 bases. Germline trimming cut 8 bases from V and 2 bases from J; bases unmatched to any gene: 10. From germline, CDR1 is ENHRY and CDR2 SYGVKD. The CDR3 is 16 residues long. The CDR3 region is CAIGTGTGLAYNEQFF. The CDR3 coding sequence is TGTGCCATCGGAACCGGGACAGGGTTGGCCTACAATGAGCAGTTCTTC.

This clone was counted between two and nine times. The chain uses TRBV5-1 and TRBJ2-7; 12 nucleotides agree with TRBD1. The CDR3 length is 15 residues. CDR1 is SGHRS and CDR2 is YFSETQ in the germline V gene. With 2 bases clipped from V and 4 bases from J, the junction kept 4 bases outside the gene matches. CDR3 DNA sequence: TGCGCCAGCAGCTTCCGGGACAGGGGGCTTTACGAGCAGTACTTC. This codes for CASSFRDRGLYEQYF.

The chain couples TRBV7-9 to TRBJ1-1, with D unresolved. The germline gives CDR1 SEHNR, CDR2 FQNEAQ (reference sequence). The CDR3 has 14 residues. V lost 2 bases, J lost 1 base, and 8 bases lay in between. The CDR3 DNA reads TGTGCCAGCAGCTTACAGGCGACGAACACTGAAGCTTTCTTT. This translates into CASSLQATNTEAFF.

The chain employs TRBV29-1 and TRBJ1-2, with TRBD1 matching over 8 bases. Trimming took 7 bases from V and 6 from J; bases not matched to a gene: 4. Germline lookup yields CDR1 SQVTM and CDR2 ANQGSEA. The CDR3 totals 11 residues. The CDR3 sequence: CSGPTGDGYTF. Written as DNA, the CDR3 is TGCAGCGGTCCGACAGGGGATGGCTACACCTTC.

This chain links TRBV11-1 with TRBJ2-7; 10 nucleotides align to TRBD2. The CDR3 totals 16 residues. With 1 base clipped from V and 6 bases from J, the junction kept 9 bases outside the gene matches. CDR1 is SGHAT and CDR2 is FQDESV in the germline V gene (reference sequence). This chain's CDR3 is CASSLGSSGRLGEQYF. CDR3 DNA sequence: TGTGCCAGCAGCTTAGGCTCTAGCGGGAGACTGGGCGAGCAGTACTTC.

The table lists this clone with a few counts. This CDR3 is also generated by other DNA sequences in the sample. The chain employs TRBV5-1 and TRBJ1-2; maybe TRBD1 (5 bases). V dropped 0 bases and J dropped 2 bases, with 5 bases sitting between them. CDR1 is SGHRS, CDR2 YFSETQ, per germline. The CDR3 contains 13 residues. The CDR3 loop is CASSLEGNYGYTF. CDR3 bases: TGCGCCAGCAGCTTGGAGGGGAACTATGGCTACACCTTC.

About this clone: An end of the junction does not agree with germline; a read error may underlie this. The chain links TRBV7-9 to TRBJ2-7, with TRBD1 matching over 8 bases. Germline lookup yields CDR1 SEHNR and CDR2 FQNEAQ (reference sequence). The CDR3 has 12 amino acids. CDR3 residues: CSSSRTGYEQYF. CDR3 nucleotides: TGTTCCAGCAGCCGGACAGGGTACGAGCAGTACTTC.

V and J are TRBV10-3 and TRBJ2-7; D is possibly TRBD1 (5 bases). Germline V gives CDR1 ENHRY, CDR2 SYGVKD. The CDR3 totals 13 residues. V was shortened by 2 bases and J by 7 bases, with 12 bases between the two germline ends. The CDR3 region is CAISEQRGGEQYF. The CDR3, as DNA: TGTGCCATCAGTGAGCAAAGGGGTGGGGAGCAGTACTTC.

The rearrangement links TRBV19 to TRBJ2-5; TRBD1 is a possible D gene (5 bases). This CDR3 comprises 13 residues. Between the trimmed V and J ends, which lost 4 bases and 4 bases, there was a span of 10 bases. Germline V gene data show CDR1 as LNHDA and CDR2 as SQIVND (reference sequence). CDR3 residues: CASSRGSRETQYF. The CDR3 coding sequence is TGTGCCAGTAGTAGGGGCAGTCGAGAGACCCAGTACTTC. The complete variable domain, with remaining parts taken from reference TRBV19 and TRBJ2-5, reads DGGITQSPKYLFRKEGQNVTLSCEQNLNHDAMYWYRQDPGQGLRLIYYSQIVNDFQKGDIAEGYSVSREKKESFPLTVTSAQKNPTAFYLCASSRGSRETQYFGPGTRLLVL.